Presented here are 5 T cell receptor beta chains from one specimen sequenced in a study of graft-versus-host responses after intestinal transplantation. Using immunoSEQ multiplex PCR, the repertoire was profiled, and TCRdb retains in-frame clones only, with some absent. The table has roughly 100,000 clones, 80% to 95% seen once. Their cognate antigens are unknown. This material consisted of unstimulated CD8+ T cells sorted from spleen or lymph node cells, taken before intestinal transplant. These receptor sequences come from a human donor who received an intestinal transplant.

V is TRBV6-1 and J is TRBJ2-7, with TRBD2 as a possible D gene (6 bases). Germline assignment: CDR1 MNHNS and CDR2 SASEGT. The CDR3 contains 14 residues. Deletions cut 8 bases from V and 2 bases from J, with 16 bases between. CDR3 residues: CASGSRDWAYEQYF. The CDR3 region has the DNA TGTGCCAGCGGGTCCCGGGACTGGGCCTACGAGCAGTACTTC.

The chain links TRBV11-2 to TRBJ2-7; 7 nucleotides align to TRBD2. V lost 5 bases and J lost 2; bases outside the gene matches: 3. Per the germline V gene, CDR1 is SGHAT and CDR2 is FQNNGV. The CDR3 extends over 13 amino acids. The CDR3 here is CASSPGGPYEQYF. Here the CDR3 DNA reads TGTGCCAGCAGCCCGGGGGGTCCCTACGAGCAGTACTTC.

This rearrangement joins TRBV6-5 to TRBJ2-1; no reliable D call. Germline V CDR1 and CDR2: MNHEY, SVGAGI. V lost 6 bases to trimming and J lost 8 bases, with 11 bases between them. This CDR3 has 12 amino acids. CDR3 bases: TGTGCCAGCAGACCGAGTAGGGATGAGCAGTTCTTC. Translation: CASRPSRDEQFF.

This chain connects TRBV2 to TRBJ1-1; D call uncertain. Trimming shortened V by 6 bases and J by 2 bases, and 16 bases separated the two germline ends. Germline assignment: CDR1 SNHLY and CDR2 FYNNEI. The CDR3 runs 15 residues. The CDR3 DNA follows: TGTGCCAGCAGGCCCGGTGGGGAGATTAACACTGAAGCTTTCTTT. Translating gives CASRPGGEINTEAFF.

This rearrangement joins TRBV10-3 to TRBJ1-6, with D possibly matching TRBD1 (5 bases). Trimming stripped 10 bases from V and 5 bases from J, with 15 bases between. Germline CDR1 ENHRY, CDR2 SYGVKD. The CDR3 covers 14 residues. The CDR3 sequence is CASRGVGDNSPLHF. The DNA of the CDR3 is TGTGCCAGTCGGGGGGTAGGTGATAATTCACCCCTCCACTTT.